This TCR beta chain stems from a study of OX40 agonist ivuxolimab in advanced cancers. The overall study: Ivuxolimab is a fully human IgG2 antibody that activates OX40 (CD134). Of the patients, three showed partial responses, one with hepatocellular carcinoma and two with cutaneous melanoma.

Data came from immunoSEQ multiplex PCR; TCRdb stores just in-frame clones and leaves some out. The data show about 9,800 clones, more than 80% seen once. General study findings and limits: CD4+ T cells averaged fewer expanded clones than CD8+ T cells. Nonresponders included some who also had low normalized T-cell clonal expansion.

The V gene's germline CDR1 is MDHEN and CDR2 SYDVKM. CDR3 length equals 16 residues. V lost 7 bases and J 2 bases, leaving 18 bases between the germline ends. Concerning this clone: Its target is unknown.

Material: CD4+ or CD8+ T cells sorted from blood, obtained in a trial of the OX40 agonist ivuxolimab. The TCR sequence derives from an adult with an advanced solid tumor such as melanoma, head and neck, liver or kidney cancer. This chain links TRBV28 with TRBJ1-3; D gene unclear. The CDR3 nucleotides read TGTGCCAGCACCCCTCAACACGGATCGGCTGGAAACACCATATATTTT. Its translation is CASTPQHGSAGNTIYF. Using reference TRBV28 and TRBJ1-3 for the parts outside the CDR3, the full variable domain is DVKVTQSSRYLVKRTGEKVFLECVQDMDHENMFWYRQDPGLGLRLIYFSYDVKMKEKGDIPEGYSVSREKKERFSLILESASTNQTSMYLCASTPQHGSAGNTIYFGEGSWLTVV.